Listed here are 18 T cell receptor beta chains from one sample, sequenced in a study of breast tumors, draining lymph nodes, adjacent tissues. Breast cancer patients provided tissue from their axillary draining lymph nodes. A single record per CDR3 protein comes from TCRdb applying MiXCR to the multiplex PCR reads. The sample includes some 130,000 distinct CDR3 sequences, 15% to 20% of them seen just once. Sequenced input: axillary lymph node tissue. The receptors stem from a female donor with breast cancer. Some clones in this sample may be carry-over from other donors' samples.

The V and J genes are TRBV5-8 and TRBJ2-3; perhaps D is TRBD1 or TRBD2 (5 bases each). Germline lookup yields CDR1 SGHTS and CDR2 YDEGEE. V was trimmed by 4 bases and J by 4 bases, leaving 10 bases between them. The CDR3 is 13 residues long. CDR3 in amino acids: CASSIGTADTQYF. In nucleotides, the CDR3 is TGTGCCAGCAGCATAGGGACCGCAGATACGCAGTATTTT.

Many counts were recorded for this clonotype. The genes are TRBV5-1 and TRBJ2-1; a weak D match, TRBD1 (6 bases). Germline CDR1 reads SGHRS; CDR2 reads YFSETQ. The CDR3 is 14 residues long. Trimming stripped 4 bases from V and 4 bases from J, with 12 bases between. The DNA for the CDR3 is TGCGCCAGCAGCCTTGGGACAACTTACAATGAGCAGTTCTTC. This translates into CASSLGTTYNEQFF.

In the case of this clonotype: A read error is possible here, since a much larger clone lies one base away. The V and J genes are TRBV5-6 and TRBJ2-7, with TRBD2 matching over 9 bases. This CDR3 has 16 residues. Germline V gene sequence: CDR1 SGHDT, CDR2 YYEEEE. The junction had 10 bases not matched to a gene; V was cut back by 2 bases and J by 4 bases. This CDR3 reads CASSFQRLAAVYEQYF. The DNA of the CDR3 is TGTGCCAGCAGCTTCCAGAGACTAGCGGCAGTTTACGAGCAGTACTTC.

In this sample, this clonotype turned up a few times. This chain uses TRBV6-5 with TRBJ2-2; D may be TRBD2 (5 bases). The V end lost 4 bases, the J end lost 3 bases, and 21 bases lay between the germline ends. This CDR3 region has 18 residues. Per the germline V gene, CDR1 is MNHEY and CDR2 is SVGAGI. CDR3: CASSSGPPLARDTGELFF. The CDR3 region has the DNA TGTGCCAGCAGTTCAGGACCCCCCCTAGCTCGCGACACCGGGGAGCTGTTTTTT.

V is TRBV27 and J is TRBJ1-2; the D gene is possibly TRBD1 (5 bases). Trimming removed 3 bases at V and 5 bases at J, with 16 bases between. The CDR3 is made up of 15 amino acids. Germline assignment: CDR1 MNHEY and CDR2 SMNVEV (reference sequence). CDR3 coding DNA: TGTGCCAGCAGTTTTCCTTTGGCGGGGCGATATGGCTACACCTTC. This codes for CASSFPLAGRYGYTF.

This clonotype was detected once. The chain links TRBV6-6 to TRBJ2-2; 15 positions agree with TRBD2. CDR3 size: 18 residues. Germline lookup yields CDR1 MNHNY and CDR2 SVGAGI (reference sequence). Trimming cost V 5 bases and J 1 base; bases outside gene matches: 5. CDR3 coding DNA: TGTGCCAGCAGTCCCACGGGACTAGCGGGAGGGAACACCGGGGAGCTGTTTTTT. Translation gives CASSPTGLAGGNTGELFF.

This clonotype was seen repeatedly, ten times or more. The chain's CDR3 is CASSLGAPVEETQYF. As DNA, the CDR3 is TGCGCCAGCAGCTTGGGGGCCCCCGTGGAGGAGACCCAGTACTTC. The chain has TRBV5-1 and TRBJ2-5; D not certain. V shed 0 bases and J shed 5 bases, with 14 bases lying between them. Germline values: CDR1 SGHRS, CDR2 YFSETQ. The CDR3 length is 15 residues.

The J gene is TRBJ2-3, the V gene TRBV20-1; 11 bases agree with TRBD2. The CDR3 contains 16 residues. V shed 4 bases, J shed 2 bases, and the junction held 8 bases outside the gene matches. Germline values: CDR1 DFQATT, CDR2 SNEGSKA (reference sequence). This CDR3 is CSATRLAGLFTDTQYF. Here the CDR3 DNA reads TGCAGTGCTACCCGACTAGCGGGACTGTTCACAGATACGCAGTATTTT.

This sequence joins TRBV20-1 and TRBJ1-1; D remains ambiguous. The CDR3 sequence is 12 residues long. From germline, CDR1 is DFQATT and CDR2 SNEGSKA (reference sequence). The V gene lost 0 bases and the J gene lost 9 bases, with 11 bases spanning the gap. The CDR3 protein is CSARDGAVQAFF. CDR3 DNA: TGCAGTGCTAGAGACGGTGCAGTTCAAGCTTTCTTT.

This sequence joins TRBV10-3 and TRBJ1-1; the D gene is possibly TRBD1 (5 bases). The CDR3 totals 16 residues. Between the trimmed V and J ends, which lost 2 bases and 0 bases, there was a span of 13 bases. Germline CDR1 is ENHRY and CDR2 is SYGVKD. The CDR3 region has the DNA TGTGCCATCAGTGAGCATCTTGCAGGGCTGAACACTGAAGCTTTCTTT. This sequence encodes CAISEHLAGLNTEAFF.

Note on this clonotype: With a much larger clone just one base away, this may be a read error. V usage is TRBV27 and J usage is TRBJ2-1, with D unclear. The germline V gene encodes CDR1 MNHEY and CDR2 SMNVEV (reference sequence). The CDR3 consists of 16 residues. The DNA for the CDR3 is TGTGTCAGCAGTTTATTGGGCGCCTACTCCTACAATGAGCAGTTCTTC. Protein sequence: CVSSLLGAYSYNEQFF.

This clonotype was counted once. A much larger clonotype is one base distant, so this may be a read error. The chain recombines TRBV19 with TRBJ2-2; TRBD1 aligns across 7 bases. CDR1 and CDR2 (germline): LNHDA, SQIVND (reference sequence). The CDR3 runs 15 residues. The CDR3 loop is CASSTPDRNAGELFF. The CDR3, as DNA: TGTGCCAGTAGTACCCCGGACAGGAACGCCGGGGAGCTGTTTTTT.

To note about this clonotype: One junction end does not reproduce the germline sequence, and a read error may be involved. The CDR3 DNA sequence: TGCAGTGCTAGAGGCCCGGAAGGGATTGTTCAGCACTTC. Translating it yields CSARGPEGIVQHF. This sequence joins TRBV20-1 and TRBJ2-4; D not certain. The germline CDR1 and CDR2 sequences are DFQATT and SNEGSKA (reference sequence). CDR3 size: 13 residues.

The rearrangement joins TRBV20-1 to TRBJ1-1; D is unclear. Germline V gene data show CDR1 as DFQATT and CDR2 as SNEGSKA (reference sequence). With 0 bases removed from V and 6 bases from J, the gap between germline ends came to 11 bases. CDR3 size: 13 residues. Here the CDR3 DNA reads TGCAGTGCTAGAGAAAGGAGTAATGCTGAAGCTTTCTTT. Amino acid sequence: CSARERSNAEAFF.

About this clonotype: A much larger clone is a single base away; this may be a read error. V usage is TRBV9 and J usage is TRBJ2-3, with TRBD1 matching over 8 bases. Germline V CDR1 and CDR2: SGDLS, YYNGEE. The CDR3 runs 16 residues. J lost 5 bases, V lost 3 bases, and 11 bases had no gene match. The CDR3 nucleotides read TGTGCCAGCAGCGCCAGGGGACAGGAGGTCGGAGATACGCAGTATTTT. Its protein product is CASSARGQEVGDTQYF.

The gene calls are TRBV28 and TRBJ2-1; either TRBD1 or TRBD2 may fit D (5 bases each). Trimming stripped 3 bases from V and 9 bases from J, with 6 bases between. The germline V gene encodes CDR1 MDHEN and CDR2 SYDVKM. The CDR3 totals 11 residues. CDR3 amino acids: CASSFGGEQFF. The CDR3 nucleotides are TGTGCCAGCAGTTTTGGGGGTGAGCAGTTCTTC.

This clonotype was picked up many times. This chain connects TRBV30 to TRBJ2-1; weak D call: TRBD1 (6 bases). Trimming took off 2 bases at V and 4 bases at J, with 12 bases between the two ends. The CDR3 sequence is 14 residues long. In germline, CDR1 is GTSNPN, CDR2 SVGIG (reference sequence). The CDR3 coding sequence is TGTGCCTGGAGTCAGGGGCGGACATACAATGAGCAGTTCTTC. Its translation: CAWSQGRTYNEQFF. Full variable domain (missing parts from reference TRBV30 and TRBJ2-1): SQTIHQWPATLVQPVGSPLSLECTVEGTSNPNLYWYRQAAGRGLQLLFYSVGIGQISSEVPQNLSASRPQDRQFILSSKKLLLSDSGFYLCAWSQGRTYNEQFFGPGTRLTVL.

Only a few counts were recorded for this clonotype. A much larger clone is a single base away; this may be a read error. Given the absence of the conserved phenylalanine or tryptophan at the CDR3 end, a read error is likely. CDR3: CASRLTTGPWGNQPQHS. CDR3 nucleotide sequence: TGTGCCAGCAGGTTGACAACTGGGCCCTGGGGCAATCAGCCCCAGCATTCT. The chain links TRBV6-6 to TRBJ1-5, with no clear D. The CDR3 spans 17 residues. With 6 bases removed from V and 2 bases from J, the gap between germline ends came to 20 bases. The V gene's germline CDR1 is MNHNY and CDR2 SVGAGI (reference sequence).